The 17 T cell receptor beta chains reported below all come from one sample, sequenced in a study of blood T cell repertoires in COVID-19 (dated by TCRdb to about 2020). Receptor amplification or capture employed the immunoSEQ multiplex PCR assay. TCRdb re-hosts the immuneACCESS table, in-frame sequences only. Its copies lack some clones; in the studies checked, an unresolved V gene accounts for under half of them, and the cause for the rest is not known. A total of 81,000 or so clones appear in this sample, around 89% of them only once. The top ten clonotypes cover less than 15% of the sample. The material sequenced was peripheral blood. These TCRs come from a man aged 70 or older with active or convalescent COVID-19.

V gene TRBV2 combines with J gene TRBJ2-2, with TRBD2 matching over 8 bases. The CDR3 is 19 amino acids. Losses at the gene ends were 3 bases for V and 6 bases for J; bases not matched to a gene: 18. CDR1 is SNHLY and CDR2 is FYNNEI in the germline V gene. The CDR3 nucleotides read TGTGCCAGCAGTGAGACGAGCGGGGGCTCCTATTATACCCCCGGGGAGCTGTTTTTT. Translating it yields CASSETSGGSYYTPGELFF.

J is TRBJ1-2 and V is TRBV3-1 (or the pseudogene TRBV3-2); 9 bases fit TRBD1. Germline CDR1 is LGHDT and CDR2 is YNNKEL (reference sequence). The CDR3 contains 15 residues. The J segment lost 5 bases and the V segment lost 4 bases, leaving 8 bases of the junction unmatched. The CDR3 coding sequence is TGTGCCAGCAGCCCCTGGGACAGGGAGGGTTATGGCTACACCTTC. Its protein product is CASSPWDREGYGYTF.

The CDR3 DNA sequence: TGTGCCAGCTCACCACGTCAGGCTTACTCCTACGAGCAGTACTTC. Translation gives CASSPRQAYSYEQYF. The chain couples TRBV18 to TRBJ2-7; D not certain. This CDR3 is built from 15 residues. Trimming removed 1 base from V and 0 bases from J, with 10 bases in between. Germline V gene data show CDR1 as KGHSH and CDR2 as LQKENI.

The chain carries TRBV19 and TRBJ2-6; D is perhaps TRBD2 (6 bases). V was shortened by 3 bases and J by 3 bases, with 9 bases between the two germline ends. CDR1 is LNHDA, CDR2 SQIVND, per germline (reference sequence). The length of the CDR3 is 15 residues. The chain's CDR3 is CASSIQGGGANVLTF. In DNA form, the CDR3 reads TGTGCCAGTAGTATCCAGGGAGGTGGGGCCAACGTCCTGACTTTC.

The V gene is TRBV6-5, the J gene TRBJ1-2; D uncertain. Germline values: CDR1 MNHEY, CDR2 SVGAGI. With 2 bases removed from V and 2 bases from J, the gap between germline ends came to 6 bases. This CDR3 is 13 amino acids long. The CDR3 DNA reads TGTGCCAGCAGTTACACAGAGAACTATGGCTACACCTTC. Translated, it gives CASSYTENYGYTF.

The V and J genes are TRBV18 and TRBJ1-1; 8 bases fit TRBD1. The V gene end was trimmed by 2 bases and the J gene end by 2 bases; junction bases not matched to a gene: 7. CDR3 length equals 16 residues. Germline CDR1 reads KGHSH; CDR2 reads LQKENI. The CDR3 reads CASSPFRDRFNTEAFF. The CDR3 nucleotides read TGTGCCAGCTCACCATTTCGGGACAGGTTTAACACTGAAGCTTTCTTT.

This chain joins TRBV19 and TRBJ1-2; D might be TRBD1 (6 bases). The V end was cut by 6 bases, the J end by 1 base, with 21 bases between. Germline lookup yields CDR1 LNHDA and CDR2 SQIVND (reference sequence). This CDR3 has 17 residues. The CDR3 loop is CASRKKAGDNYNYGYTF. The CDR3 DNA follows: TGTGCCAGTAGAAAGAAGGCAGGGGACAATTATAACTATGGCTACACCTTC.

The V call is TRBV7-9, the J call TRBJ1-1; 12 positions agree with TRBD1. CDR3 length: 14 residues. V was pared by 8 bases and J by 3 bases, with 4 bases of the junction left unmatched. The germline V gene has CDR1 SEHNR and CDR2 FQNEAQ (reference sequence). In DNA, the CDR3 is TGTGCCAGCGCGGGACAGGGGGCGTACACTGAAGCTTTCTTT. It specifies CASAGQGAYTEAFF. Combining the CDR3 with reference TRBV7-9 and TRBJ1-1 gives the whole variable domain DTGVSQNPRHKITKRGQNVTFRCDPISEHNRLYWYRQTLGQGPEFLTYFQNEAQLEKSRLLSDRFSAERPKGSFSTLEIQRTEQGDSAMYLCASAGQGAYTEAFFGQGTRLTVV.

The rearrangement uses TRBV7-2 and TRBJ1-5; D is perhaps TRBD1 (6 bases). V dropped 5 bases and J dropped 0 bases, with 8 bases sitting between them. This CDR3 contains 14 residues. Germline CDR1 SGHTA, CDR2 FQGNSA. The CDR3 reads CASSAQGSNQPQHF. The CDR3 DNA reads TGTGCCAGCAGCGCACAGGGTAGCAATCAGCCCCAGCATTTT.

V and J are TRBV30 and TRBJ2-2, with D uncertain. Trimming left V 0 bases short and J 6 bases short, with 5 bases between. This CDR3 has 12 amino acids. Per germline, CDR1 GTSNPN and CDR2 SVGIG (reference sequence). The CDR3 DNA reads TGTGCCTGGAGTGTACTATCCGGGGAGCTGTTTTTT. It codes for CAWSVLSGELFF.

This clone was observed a single time. This rearrangement joins TRBV25-1 to TRBJ1-2; 12 nucleotides match TRBD1. The CDR3 totals 18 residues. Germline lookup yields CDR1 MGHDK and CDR2 SYGVNS. V dropped 1 base and J dropped 6; count of bases not matched to a gene: 12. CDR3 sequence reads: CASSEWAGTGGAWDGYTF. In DNA form, the CDR3 reads TGTGCCAGCAGTGAATGGGCCGGGACAGGGGGCGCATGGGATGGCTACACCTTC.

This chain connects TRBV6-5 to TRBJ2-4; D remains ambiguous. The CDR3 totals 14 residues. CDR1 is MNHEY and CDR2 is SVGAGI in the germline V gene. V was trimmed by 6 bases and J by 0 bases, leaving 9 bases between them. In DNA form, the CDR3 reads TGTGCCAGCAGGGCGGTAGGAGCCAAAAACATTCAGTACTTC. Its translation is CASRAVGAKNIQYF.

The genes are TRBV28 and TRBJ2-1, with TRBD1 matching over 9 bases. Germline values: CDR1 MDHEN, CDR2 SYDVKM. This CDR3 contains 13 residues. Trimming cost V 5 bases and J 7 bases; bases outside gene matches: 3. For the CDR3, the DNA is TGTGCCAGCAGTGACAGGGGGGTAAATGAGCAGTTCTTC. This codes for CASSDRGVNEQFF.

The gene calls are TRBV6-6 and TRBJ2-5; possibly TRBD2 for D (5 bases). CDR1 and CDR2 (germline): MNHNY, SVGAGI (reference sequence). Trimming removed 5 bases at V and 2 bases at J, with 18 bases between. The CDR3 is 16 residues long. The CDR3 DNA follows: TGTGCCAGCAGTAGTCCCCTCGGACGGGGACAAGAGACCCAGTACTTC. Encoded protein: CASSSPLGRGQETQYF.

As concerns this clone: The sample has other DNA sequences that encode this CDR3 too. This chain joins TRBV5-1 and TRBJ1-1; 8 nucleotides match TRBD1. The CDR3 runs 13 residues. The V gene end was trimmed by 1 base and the J gene end by 5 bases; junction bases not matched to a gene: 1. Germline V gene sequence: CDR1 SGHRS, CDR2 YFSETQ. The CDR3 bases are TGCGCCAGCAGCTTGACAGGGGGGACTGAAGCTTTCTTT. Encoded protein: CASSLTGGTEAFF.

The CDR3 region is CASARTVPPRGYTF. The CDR3 DNA is TGTGCCAGCGCCCGGACAGTCCCCCCAAGAGGCTACACCTTC. The chain couples TRBV6-5 to TRBJ1-2; D is possibly TRBD1 (6 bases). Trimming took off 8 bases at V and 8 bases at J, with 21 bases between the two ends. Germline loops: CDR1 MNHEY, CDR2 SVGAGI. The CDR3 is 14 amino acids.

V gene TRBV30 combines with J gene TRBJ2-1; D perhaps matches TRBD1 (5 bases). The CDR3 consists of 13 residues. Trimming pared 3 bases from V and 8 bases from J, leaving 14 bases between. Germline CDR1 GTSNPN, CDR2 SVGIG (reference sequence). The CDR3 nucleotides read TGTGCCTGGAGCTCGCAGGGTAGCCATGAGCAGTTCTTC. This translates into CAWSSQGSHEQFF.